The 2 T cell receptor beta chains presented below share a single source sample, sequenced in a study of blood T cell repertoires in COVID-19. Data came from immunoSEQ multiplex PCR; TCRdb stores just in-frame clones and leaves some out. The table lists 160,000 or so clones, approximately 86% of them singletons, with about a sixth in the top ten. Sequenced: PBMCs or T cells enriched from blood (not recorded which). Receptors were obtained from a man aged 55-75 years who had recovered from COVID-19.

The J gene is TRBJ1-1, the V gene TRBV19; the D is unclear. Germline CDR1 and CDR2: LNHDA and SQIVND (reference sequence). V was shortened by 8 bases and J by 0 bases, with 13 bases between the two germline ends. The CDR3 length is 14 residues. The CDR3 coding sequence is TGTGCCAGTGGAATAGGGCTCATGAACACTGAAGCTTTCTTT. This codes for CASGIGLMNTEAFF. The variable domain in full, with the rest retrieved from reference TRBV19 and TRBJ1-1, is DGGITQSPKYLFRKEGQNVTLSCEQNLNHDAMYWYRQDPGQGLRLIYYSQIVNDFQKGDIAEGYSVSREKKESFPLTVTSAQKNPTAFYLCASGIGLMNTEAFFGQGTRLTVV.

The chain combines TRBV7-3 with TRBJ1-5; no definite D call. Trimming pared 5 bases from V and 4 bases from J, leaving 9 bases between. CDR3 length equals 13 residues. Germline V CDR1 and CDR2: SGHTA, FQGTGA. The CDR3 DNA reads TGTGCCAGCAGCCCCGGTGCTAATCAGCCCCAGCATTTT. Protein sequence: CASSPGANQPQHF.